The clone carrying this TCR beta chain was seen a few times. Antigen: not known. Caucasian individuals from Russia who were healthy and aged roughly 6 to 95 acted as donors. The sample originates from a study of blood T cells in healthy people across ages. Overall study findings and caveats: More naive CD4+ cells and higher diversity marked long-lived donors relative to aged donors. Per million T cells, TCR beta diversity dropped roughly linearly as age increased.

For the second PCR, which ran for roughly 7 to 11 cycles, a sample-barcoded 5' primer and a J-beta primer mix were used. In TCRdb, the 5' RACE reads were re-called with MiXCR into one record per CDR3 protein. This sample yields some 850,000 distinct CDR3 sequences, of which roughly 24% are seen a single time; over 2.5% belongs to the top ten. Unmatched junction bases numbered 12, after V lost 7 bases and J lost 8 bases. The germline gives CDR1 ENHRY, CDR2 SYGVKD. CDR3 length equals 16 residues. This same sample was also part of a study on T cells of mothers and their children. Turning to that study: Amplification in the second PCR used the M1S primer, which added sample barcodes and 2-4 random nucleotides.

This sequence was found in a boy aged 10-17 years in good health. The genes are TRBV10-3 and TRBJ2-1; 12 nucleotides line up with TRBD2. The specimen sequenced was blood. CDR3 DNA sequence: TGTGCCATCACAGCTAGCGGGGGGGCCGCAGTCCATGAGCAGTTCTTC. As protein: CAITASGGAAVHEQFF.